These T cell receptor beta chains were read from a single sample in a study of response to subunit inactivated influenza vaccine. TCRdb re-called the RT-PCR reads through MiXCR, storing one row per CDR3 protein. Of hundreds of thousands of distinct CDR3 sequences in the sample, more than 15% were seen once. Sample: CD4+ T cells sorted from PBMCs, taken approximately 25 months after vaccination. Receptors originate from a man in his fifties or sixties who received an inactivated influenza vaccine. The CDR3 runs from the conserved cysteine through the conserved F or W. A D gene is named only where the DNA matches it firmly. The size entry is marked missing in some rows and otherwise reads once, few, many or a size class.

TGTGCCAGCAGTCCCGACCGGGACGGGCGGTTGGAGCAGTACTTC,CASSPDRDGRLEQYF,-,TRBJ2-7,few,15,TRBV5-6
TGTGCCAGCAGCTTCTCGGCAGGGTCTGGAAACACCATATATTTT,CASSFSAGSGNTIYF,-,TRBJ1-3,many,15,TRBV11-2
TGCAGTGCTAGAGGACAGGGGGCAACAGATACGCAGTATTTT,CSARGQGATDTQYF,TRBD1,TRBJ2-3,-,14,TRBV20-1
TGTGCCAGCGCCCCAGAGGGGGGCCTTCAAGAGACCCAGTACTTC,CASAPEGGLQETQYF,-,TRBJ2-5,many,15,TRBV27
TGTGCCAGCAGCCCGGCGGGGGATCGGTCACCCCTCCACTTT,CASSPAGDRSPLHF,-,TRBJ1-6,many,14,TRBV6-1
TGTGCCAGCAGCCAATCTTCGCGGGGGGGCGGCACAGATACGCAGTATTTT,CASSQSSRGGGTDTQYF,TRBD2,TRBJ2-3,once,17,TRBV4-2
TGTGCCAGCAGCCCTCGGGGGGACAGCGCTAACTATGGCTACACCTTC,CASSPRGDSANYGYTF,TRBD1,TRBJ1-2,-,16,TRBV9
TGCAGTGCCAGAGGGACTAGCGGATTTAACACCGGGGAGCTGTTTTTT,CSARGTSGFNTGELFF,TRBD2,TRBJ2-2,few,16,TRBV20-1
TGCAGCGTTTCAACGGGAGATGTGGAGACCCAGTACTTC,CSVSTGDVETQYF,-,TRBJ2-5,-,13,TRBV29-1
TGTGCCAGCAGCCAATTCTCTGAAGCTTTCTTT,CASSQFSEAFF,-,TRBJ1-1,-,11,TRBV3-1
TGTGCCAGCAGCTTAGATTCAGGGGTCAAAGAGACCCAGTACTTC,CASSLDSGVKETQYF,-,TRBJ2-5,few,15,TRBV7-9
TGCAGTGCTAGAACCCCTAGCGGGCAAGAGACCCAGTACTTC,CSARTPSGQETQYF,TRBD2,TRBJ2-5,few,14,TRBV20-1
TGTGCCATCAGTGATGACAGTATCTATGGCTACACCTTC,CAISDDSIYGYTF,-,TRBJ1-2,-,13,TRBV10-3
TGTGCCAGCAGCGTAGGCTCCAACGTTTACGAGCAGTACTTC,CASSVGSNVYEQYF,-,TRBJ2-7,few,14,TRBV9
TGCGCCAGCAGAAGATCGGGACAGATGAACACTGAAGCTTTCTTT,CASRRSGQMNTEAFF,TRBD1,TRBJ1-1,-,15,TRBV5-1
TGCGCCAGCACGTCAGGCGGGAGATCAGAAGAGACCCAGTACTTC,CASTSGGRSEETQYF,TRBD2,TRBJ2-5,-,15,TRBV5-1
TGTGCCAGCAGCCCGGGGGGACAGGGTCTCTACGAGCAGTACTTC,CASSPGGQGLYEQYF,TRBD1,TRBJ2-7,-,15,TRBV7-2
TGTGCCAGCAGCGGAGGGAACTATGGCTACACCTTC,CASSGGNYGYTF,-,TRBJ1-2,few,12,TRBV7-7
TGTGCCAGCAGCCAAGTGTTCGCGGCCGGGGGGGATTCACCCCTCCACTTT,CASSQVFAAGGDSPLHF,-,TRBJ1-6,many,17,TRBV4-2
TGTGCCAGCACTAACAATGAGCAGTTCTTC,CASTNNEQFF,-,TRBJ2-1,few,10,TRBV6-1
TGTGCCAGCAGTTCGACTAGCGGGTGGGCAGATACGCAGTATTTT,CASSSTSGWADTQYF,TRBD2,TRBJ2-3,-,15,TRBV6-5
TGCAGTGCTAGAAAGCCTAGCGGAACCTACGAGCAGTACTTC,CSARKPSGTYEQYF,TRBD2,TRBJ2-7,few,14,TRBV20-1
TGTGCCAGCAGTTTAACCCGGGGGCAAAGCTCCTACGAGCAGTACTTC,CASSLTRGQSSYEQYF,-,TRBJ2-7,many,16,TRBV12-3/TRBV12-4
TGCGCCAGCAGCCCCGAGACAGGGGTATACACTGAAGCTTTCTTT,CASSPETGVYTEAFF,TRBD1,TRBJ1-1,few,15,TRBV4-1
TGTGCCAGCAGTTTAATGGCAGGGGGACAGCCCCAGCATTTT,CASSLMAGGQPQHF,TRBD1,TRBJ1-5,-,14,TRBV28
TGCACCGCAAGGGGGGGCACTGAAGCTTTCTTT,CTARGGTEAFF,-,TRBJ1-1,many,11,TRBV20-1
TGCAGTGCTGGAGGACTACTCTCCTACGAGCAGTACTTC,CSAGGLLSYEQYF,-,TRBJ2-7,-,13,TRBV20-1
TGTGCCAGCAGCTTAGGCAGGGGACTGATCAATGAGCAGTTCTTC,CASSLGRGLINEQFF,-,TRBJ2-1,few,15,TRBV7-9
TGCGCCAGCAGCCAAGATATCACGGGTGAGCAGTTCTTC,CASSQDITGEQFF,-,TRBJ2-1,-,13,TRBV4-3
TGTGCCAGCAGCCCGATGACTAGCGGGGGCATATCGCAGTATTTT,CASSPMTSGGISQYF,TRBD2,TRBJ2-3,-,15,TRBV7-2
TGTGCCAGCAGTTTAGTAGGGGGTGGAATTAATCAGCCCCAGCATTTT,CASSLVGGGINQPQHF,-,TRBJ1-5,-,16,TRBV12-3/TRBV12-4
TGTGCCAGCAGTTTGCCCCCAGGGCCCCAGTACTTC,CASSLPPGPQYF,-,TRBJ2-5,few,12,TRBV28
TGTGCCAGCAGCTTAGCACTAGCGGGAAATGAGCAGTTCTTC,CASSLALAGNEQFF,TRBD2,TRBJ2-1,-,14,TRBV7-8
TGCGCCAGCAGCCAAGATCTGGGGAGATACAATGAGCAGTTCTTC,CASSQDLGRYNEQFF,-,TRBJ2-1,-,15,TRBV4-3
TGTGCCAGCAGTTACCTAGGCAGGGGCTCCGCGCAGTACTTC,CASSYLGRGSAQYF,-,TRBJ2-7,once,14,TRBV6-2/TRBV6-3
TGTGCCAGCAGCCTAACGAGGGGGAGCGGTCAAGAGACCCAGTACTTC,CASSLTRGSGQETQYF,-,TRBJ2-5,-,16,TRBV3-1